The clone carrying this T cell receptor beta chain was observed once. Its antigen is still unknown. V was pared by 0 bases and J by 7 bases, with 4 bases between. This CDR3 spans 13 amino acids. The germline gives CDR1 SGHTA, CDR2 FQGTGA. The data were obtained in a study of OX40 agonist ivuxolimab in advanced cancers. Study overall: Patients received the agonistic anti-OX40 (CD134) antibody ivuxolimab. With a range of roughly 23 to 85, age averaged 60 years, and about 82% were male.

Study findings and constraints: There were also nonresponders showing low normalized T-cell clonal expansion. Fewer expanded clones were found on average in CD4+ than in CD8+ T cells.

Assay used: immunoSEQ multiplex PCR; TCRdb lists only in-frame clones, some missing. The table lists approximately 25,000 clones, roughly 93% of them singletons. The input for sequencing was CD4+ or CD8+ T cells sorted from blood, taken in a trial of the OX40 agonist ivuxolimab. This chain connects TRBV7-3 to TRBJ1-6; no firm D call. The origin of this receptor is an adult with an advanced solid tumor such as melanoma, head and neck, liver or kidney cancer. The CDR3 here is CASSLTGNSPLHF. The CDR3, as DNA: TGTGCCAGCAGCTTAACGGGGAATTCACCCCTCCACTTT. The complete variable domain, with remaining parts taken from reference TRBV7-3 and TRBJ1-6, reads GAGVSQTPSNKVTEKGKYVELRCDPISGHTALYWYRQSLGQGPEFLIYFQGTGAADDSGLPNDRFFAVRPEGSVSTLKIQRTERGDSAVYLCASSLTGNSPLHFGNGTRLTVT.